The 12 T cell receptor beta chains reported below all come from one sample, sequenced in a study of blood T cell repertoires in COVID-19. Using immunoSEQ multiplex PCR, the repertoire was profiled, and TCRdb retains in-frame clones only, with some absent. The data show about 440,000 clones, roughly 88% seen once. The source material was PBMCs or T cells enriched from blood (not recorded which). Source of these receptors: a man younger than 35 who had recovered from COVID-19.

Only a few counts were recorded for this clone. The chain employs TRBV28 and TRBJ2-5; D is possibly TRBD1 (5 bases). This CDR3 comprises 11 residues. V gave up 5 bases and J gave up 5 bases, with 6 bases separating them. From germline, CDR1 is MDHEN and CDR2 SYDVKM. The CDR3 DNA sequence: TGTGCCAGCAGTGGGGCTGAGACCCAGTACTTC. It encodes CASSGAETQYF.

In its sample, this clone was seen once. The chain couples TRBV14 to TRBJ2-7; perhaps TRBD1 as D (6 bases). The germline CDR1 and CDR2 sequences are SGHDN and FVKESK. Trimming took off 2 bases at V and 7 bases at J, with 18 bases between the two ends. This CDR3 contains 15 residues. CDR3 region: CASSQQGSPRGEQYF. DNA for the CDR3: TGTGCCAGCAGCCAACAGGGGTCACCGCGCGGGGAGCAGTACTTC. The entire variable domain, with the rest obtained from reference TRBV14 and TRBJ2-7, is as follows: EAGVTQFPSHSVIEKGQTVTLRCDPISGHDNLYWYRRVMGKEIKFLLHFVKESKQDESGMPNNRFLAERTGGTYSTLKVQPAELEDSGVYFCASSQQGSPRGEQYFGPGTRLTVT.

This chain joins TRBV6-1 and TRBJ2-7, with D possibly TRBD1 on 6 matching bases. CDR1 and CDR2 from the germline V gene are MNHNS and SASEGT. V was cut by 1 base and J by 0 bases, with 10 bases left in between. The length of the CDR3 is 15 residues. The CDR3: CASSEEVGGSYEQYF. CDR3 nucleotides: TGTGCCAGCAGTGAAGAGGTAGGGGGCTCCTACGAGCAGTACTTC.

The rearrangement uses TRBV27 and TRBJ2-1; 8 positions match TRBD2. This CDR3 has 15 amino acids. Germline trimming cut 2 bases from V and 2 bases from J; bases unmatched to any gene: 2. Germline V gene sequence: CDR1 MNHEY, CDR2 SMNVEV (reference sequence). CDR3 sequence (DNA): TGTGCCAGCAGTTTAAAACTAGCGGCCTACAATGAGCAGTTCTTC. It encodes CASSLKLAAYNEQFF.

This sequence joins TRBV6-5 and TRBJ1-1; 12 bases are shared with TRBD1. The length of the CDR3 is 13 residues. The V and J ends lost 2 bases and 11 bases, in that order; junction bases with no gene match: 3. Germline V CDR1 and CDR2: MNHEY, SVGAGI. The DNA for the CDR3 is TGTGCCAGCAGTTACGTTGGGACAGGGGGCGCTTTCTTT. Its protein product is CASSYVGTGGAFF.

CDR3 loop: CASRSKNYGYTF. The CDR3 DNA sequence: TGTGCCAGTAGAAGCAAAAACTATGGCTACACCTTC. V and J are TRBV19 and TRBJ1-2; D unclear. CDR1 is LNHDA, CDR2 SQIVND, per germline (reference sequence). The V and J ends lost 6 bases and 2 bases respectively, with 7 bases between them. This CDR3 has 12 amino acids.

The V gene is TRBV9, the J gene TRBJ1-3, with 8 bases aligning to TRBD1. Germline V gene lookup returns CDR1 SGDLS and CDR2 YYNGEE. V dropped 4 bases and J dropped 4; count of bases not matched to a gene: 7. This CDR3 contains 15 residues. CDR3 sequence reads: CASSTAGGTGNTIYF. The CDR3 region has the DNA TGTGCCAGCAGCACCGCAGGGGGCACGGGAAACACCATATATTTT. Full variable domain (rest looked up from reference TRBV9 and TRBJ1-3): DSGVTQTPKHLITATGQRVTLRCSPRSGDLSVYWYQQSLDQGLQFLIQYYNGEERAKGNILERFSAQQFPDLHSELNLSSLELGDSALYFCASSTAGGTGNTIYFGEGSWLTVV.

This clone was counted only a few times. This chain links TRBV11-2 with TRBJ1-6; 9 bases fit TRBD1. Germline loops: CDR1 SGHAT, CDR2 FQNNGV. The CDR3 contains 15 residues. J gave up 10 bases and V 7 bases, and 11 bases lay outside the gene matches. CDR3 sequence reads: CASTVTGGAESPLHF. CDR3 DNA: TGTGCCAGCACAGTGACAGGGGGAGCGGAGTCACCCCTCCACTTT.

CDR3 protein: CASSGGLGTDTQYF. The CDR3 bases are TGTGCCAGCAGCGGCGGGCTGGGCACAGATACGCAGTATTTT. J is TRBJ2-3 and V is TRBV9, with a weak D call TRBD2 (5 bases). CDR1 and CDR2 (germline): SGDLS, YYNGEE. This CDR3 comprises 14 residues. V was shortened by 3 bases and J by 1 base, with 9 bases between the two germline ends.

The V gene is TRBV4-1, the J gene TRBJ1-3, with D unclear. This CDR3 is built from 12 residues. Germline V CDR1 and CDR2: MGHRA, YSYEKL. V was trimmed by 3 bases and J by 4 bases, leaving 4 bases between them. CDR3 DNA: TGCGCCAGCAGCCAGCAGGGAAACACCATATATTTT. Translated, it gives CASSQQGNTIYF.

This clone was seen only once. V gene TRBV5-1 combines with J gene TRBJ2-1, with 8 bases fitting TRBD1. The germline CDR1 and CDR2 sequences are SGHRS and YFSETQ. The V gene end was trimmed by 3 bases and the J gene end by 1 base; junction bases not matched to a gene: 3. The CDR3 has 15 amino acids. The CDR3 nucleotides read TGCGCCAGCAGCTCCGGGACAGGATCCTACAATGAGCAGTTCTTC. This codes for CASSSGTGSYNEQFF.

This rearrangement joins TRBV27 to TRBJ2-5, with no clear D. CDR1 is MNHEY, CDR2 SMNVEV, per germline (reference sequence). This CDR3 comprises 13 residues. V was trimmed by 4 bases and J by 0 bases, leaving 6 bases between them. The DNA for the CDR3 is TGTGCCAGCAGTTCCCTAGACCAAGAGACCCAGTACTTC. It translates to CASSSLDQETQYF.